The clone carrying this TCR beta chain was seen a few times. Antigen specificity is unknown. The data belong to a study of identical twins. MiXCR, run by TCRdb on the 5' RACE reads, gives a single entry per CDR3 protein. The sample includes approximately 500,000 distinct CDR3 sequences, about 24% of them seen just once. General study findings and limits: Twins shared out-of-frame alpha sequences with excess low generation probability. Analyses of zero insertions could, in part, be confounded by invariant MAIT and iNKT cells. Interpretation of the results relied on cross-sectional statistical analysis and not on following the same donors.

Looked up from germline, CDR1 is MNHEY and CDR2 is SMNVEV (reference sequence). The CDR3 loop spans 14 amino acids. Germline trimming cut 2 bases from V and 10 bases from J; bases unmatched to any gene: 5. These sequences were also reported in another study, on T cells expressing NK-cell markers. That study adds: It remained uncertain whether the expanded NKG2C+ T cell clones were specific for HCMV antigens.

The clonotype originates from a young woman in good health. Sequencing was done on a sample of CD4+ T cells sorted from blood. The J gene is TRBJ1-6, the V gene TRBV27; TRBD1 matches at 7 bases. Written as DNA, the CDR3 is TGTGCCAGCAGTTTAAGACAGGGTGGATCACCCCTCCACTTT. Translation: CASSLRQGGSPLHF.